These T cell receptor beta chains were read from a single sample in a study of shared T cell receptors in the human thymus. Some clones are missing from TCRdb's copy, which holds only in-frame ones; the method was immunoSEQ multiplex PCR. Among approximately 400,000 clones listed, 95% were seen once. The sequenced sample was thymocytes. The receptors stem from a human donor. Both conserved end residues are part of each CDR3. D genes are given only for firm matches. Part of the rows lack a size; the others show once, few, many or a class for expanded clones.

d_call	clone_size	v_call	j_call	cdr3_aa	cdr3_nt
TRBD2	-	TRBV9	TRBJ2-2	CASSPIMGLAGGPNTGELFF	TGTGCCAGCAGCCCAATAATGGGACTAGCGGGAGGGCCAAACACCGGGGAGCTGTTTTTT
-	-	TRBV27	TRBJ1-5	CASSLTAPGGYSNQPQHF	TGTGCCAGCAGTTTGACAGCTCCCGGGGGATATAGCAATCAGCCCCAGCATTTT
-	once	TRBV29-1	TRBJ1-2	CSVEGYNGYTF	TGCAGCGTTGAGGGGTATAATGGCTACACCTTC
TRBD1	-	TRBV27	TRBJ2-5	CASSPKTGPGMLAVLPKETQYF	TGTGCCAGCAGCCCTAAGACAGGGCCCGGTATGCTTGCGGTACTTCCGAAAGAGACCCAGTACTTC
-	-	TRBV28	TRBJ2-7	CASSSPGAGRYEQYF	TGTGCCAGCAGTTCTCCGGGGGCGGGACGCTACGAGCAGTACTTC
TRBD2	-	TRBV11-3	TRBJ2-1	CASSLGLAGEHNEQFF	TGTGCCAGCAGCTTAGGGCTAGCGGGCGAGCACAATGAGCAGTTCTTC
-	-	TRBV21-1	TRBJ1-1	CASSKILYTIRTEAFF	TGTGCCAGCAGCAAGATCCTATACACAATTCGCACTGAAGCTTTCTTT
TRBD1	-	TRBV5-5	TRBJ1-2	CASSLSTGGHNGYTF	TGTGCCAGCAGCTTGTCGACAGGGGGCCATAATGGCTACACCTTC
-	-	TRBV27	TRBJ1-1	CASSYRVGTHEDGNTEAFF	TGTGCCAGCAGCTACAGGGTTGGGACACATGAAGACGGGAACACTGAAGCTTTCTTT
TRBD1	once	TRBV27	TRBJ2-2	CASRTHVGTAHTGELFF	TGCGCCAGCAGAACACATGTGGGGACAGCACACACCGGGGAGCTGTTTTTT
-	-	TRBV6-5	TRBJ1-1	CASYPRGNTEAFF	TGTGCCAGTTACCCTAGGGGGAACACTGAAGCTTTCTTT
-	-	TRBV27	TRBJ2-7	CASSLSGRPAYEQYF	TGTGCCAGCAGTTTATCGGGTCGTCCGGCCTACGAGCAGTACTTC
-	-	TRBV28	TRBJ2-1	CASTPSEKANEQFF	TGTGCCAGCACCCCCTCGGAGAAGGCCAATGAGCAGTTCTTC
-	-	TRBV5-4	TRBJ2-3	CASSSTGPTDTQYF	TGTGCCAGCAGTTCGACAGGACCCACAGATACGCAGTATTTT
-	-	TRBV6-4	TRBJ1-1	CASSEKVGAEAFF	TGTGCCAGCAGTGAAAAGGTCGGCGCTGAAGCTTTCTTT
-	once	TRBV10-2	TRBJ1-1	CASSEAPFPNTEAFF	TGCGCCAGCAGTGAGGCCCCTTTCCCGAACACTGAAGCTTTCTTT
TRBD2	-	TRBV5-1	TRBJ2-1	CASSSGLAGWGEQFF	TGCGCCAGCAGCTCGGGACTAGCGGGATGGGGCGAGCAGTTCTTC
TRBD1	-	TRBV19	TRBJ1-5	CASSKTGEVSSNQPQHF	TGTGCCAGTAGTAAAACAGGGGAAGTTTCCAGCAATCAGCCCCAGCATTTT
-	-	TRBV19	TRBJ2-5	CASKGETQYF	TGTGCCAGTAAGGGAGAGACCCAGTACTTC
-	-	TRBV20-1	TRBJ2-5	CSARVRETQYF	TGCAGTGCTAGAGTGAGAGAGACCCAGTACTTC
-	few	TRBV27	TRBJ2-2	CASSLPGKPGELFF	TGTGCCAGCAGCCTCCCGGGGAAACCCGGGGAGCTGTTTTTT
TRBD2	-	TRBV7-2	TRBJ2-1	CASSRNRTSGRAPYNEQFF	TGTGCCAGCAGTCGGAACCGGACTAGCGGGAGGGCCCCCTACAATGAGCAGTTCTTC
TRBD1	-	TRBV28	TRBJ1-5	CASSCSGDREHF	TGTGCCAGCAGTTGCTCCGGAGACAGGGAGCATTTT
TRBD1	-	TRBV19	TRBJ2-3	CASTQDRASDTQYF	TGTGCCAGTACCCAGGACAGGGCGTCAGATACGCAGTATTTT
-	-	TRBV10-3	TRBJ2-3	CAISVLRRQDNTQYF	TGTGCCATCAGTGTTCTCCGGAGACAGGATAATACGCAGTATTTT
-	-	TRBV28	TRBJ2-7	CASRNRLPRAQGSCEQYF	TGTGCCAGCAGGAACCGGCTCCCTCGGGCCCAAGGTAGCTGCGAGCAGTACTTC
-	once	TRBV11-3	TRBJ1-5	CASSLVLQKNNQPQHF	TGTGCCAGCAGCTTAGTTCTCCAGAAGAACAATCAGCCCCAGCATTTT
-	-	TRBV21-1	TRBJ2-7	CASSKGNGLTYEQYF	TGTGCCAGCAGCAAAGGGAACGGACTGACCTACGAGCAGTACTTC